The source of this TCR beta chain is a study of blood T cell repertoires in COVID-19. Per the authors' pipeline: Estimates of nucleated cell counts were drawn from the amplification of reference gene primers. This table comes from immunoSEQ multiplex PCR, and its TCRdb copy is limited to in-frame clones, with some not included. V and J calls and clone size are as listed in that table; D and trimming were resolved from the DNA. Among about 140,000 clones listed, more than 65% were seen once. The CDR3 consists of 15 residues. Germline V lookup: CDR1 LNHDA, CDR2 SQIVND (reference sequence). After removal of 1 base from V and 4 bases from J, the junction contained 5 bases not matched to a gene. A few counts support this clone.

This chain connects TRBV19 to TRBJ2-7, with 9 bases matching TRBD1. Sequencing was performed on peripheral blood. The clonotype was recovered from a man older than 75 with acute or convalescent COVID-19. CDR3 in DNA: TGTGCCAGTAGTATAGGGGGACAGGGAATTTACGAGCAGTACTTC. This sequence encodes CASSIGGQGIYEQYF.